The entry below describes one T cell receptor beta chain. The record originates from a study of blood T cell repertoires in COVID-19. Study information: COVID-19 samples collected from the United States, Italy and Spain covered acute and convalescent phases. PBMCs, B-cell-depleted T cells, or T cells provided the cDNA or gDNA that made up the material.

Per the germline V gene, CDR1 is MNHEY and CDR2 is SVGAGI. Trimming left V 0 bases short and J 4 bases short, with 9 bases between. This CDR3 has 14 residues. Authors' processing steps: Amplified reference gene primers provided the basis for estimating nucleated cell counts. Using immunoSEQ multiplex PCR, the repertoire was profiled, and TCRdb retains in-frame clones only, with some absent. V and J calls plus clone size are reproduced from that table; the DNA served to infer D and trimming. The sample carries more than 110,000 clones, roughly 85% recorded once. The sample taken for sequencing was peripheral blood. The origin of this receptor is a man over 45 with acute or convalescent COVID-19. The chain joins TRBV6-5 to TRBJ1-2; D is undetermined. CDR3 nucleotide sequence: TGTGCCAGCAGTTACTCGGCACCATCCTATGGCTACACCTTC. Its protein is CASSYSAPSYGYTF.